This passage covers 13 T cell receptor beta chains from one sample sequenced in a study of PD-1 blockade in classical Hodgkin lymphoma. Sequencing was performed with immunoSEQ multiplex PCR; in TCRdb, only in-frame clones are kept and a portion is missing. The data contain over 85,000 clones, roughly four fifths of them singletons. Each of the patients experienced relapse following autologous stem cell transplantation, and their brentuximab vedotin exposure differed. The starting material was peripheral blood mononuclear cells (PBMCs), obtained before the second cycle of nivolumab. The receptors were gathered from a human donor with classical Hodgkin lymphoma.

The genes are TRBV2 and TRBJ2-1; perhaps TRBD2 as D (7 bases). Germline lookup yields CDR1 SNHLY and CDR2 FYNNEI. The CDR3 totals 15 residues. The V end lost 6 bases, the J end lost 3 bases, and 15 bases lay between the germline ends. The CDR3 region is CASSQRGTNYNEQFF. CDR3 nucleotide sequence: TGTGCCAGCAGCCAAAGGGGGACTAACTACAATGAGCAGTTCTTC.

The chain uses TRBV28 and TRBJ2-1, with D possibly TRBD1 on 5 matching bases. V lost 5 bases, J lost 9 bases, and 8 bases lay in between. Germline V CDR1 and CDR2: MDHEN, SYDVKM. The CDR3 runs 11 residues. The CDR3 DNA reads as TGTGCCAGCAGTAGGACACTTGAGCAGTTCTTC. This encodes CASSRTLEQFF.

The rearrangement uses TRBV7-9 and TRBJ1-1; D is ambiguous. CDR3 length equals 12 residues. V lost 8 bases to trimming and J lost 0 bases, with 7 bases between them. Germline-derived CDR1 and CDR2 are SEHNR and FQNEAQ (reference sequence). The CDR3 loop is CASQAMNTEAFF. The CDR3 DNA sequence: TGTGCCAGCCAGGCGATGAACACTGAAGCTTTCTTT.

This chain links TRBV11-2 with TRBJ2-1; 9 bases align to TRBD1. The CDR3 consists of 15 residues. Germline V gene lookup returns CDR1 SGHAT and CDR2 FQNNGV. V gave up 4 bases and J gave up 10 bases; unmatched junction bases: 11. CDR3 sequence (DNA): TGTGCCAGCAGCTCCGGGACAGGGTATCCTTGGGAGCAGTTCTTC. Protein product: CASSSGTGYPWEQFF.

This clone was seen more than once but under ten times. The V and J genes are TRBV6-1 and TRBJ1-5; D gene unclear. CDR3 length: 13 amino acids. Germline V gene sequence: CDR1 MNHNS, CDR2 SASEGT. V lost 1 base, J lost 7 bases, and 8 bases lay in between. This CDR3 is CASSEGVRQPQHF. The CDR3 DNA follows: TGTGCCAGCAGTGAAGGGGTAAGACAGCCCCAGCATTTT.

V gene TRBV27 combines with J gene TRBJ2-5; D not certain. There are 13 residues in the CDR3. Trimming shortened V by 2 bases and J by 3 bases, and 7 bases separated the two germline ends. Germline values: CDR1 MNHEY, CDR2 SMNVEV (reference sequence). The CDR3 nucleotides are TGTGCCAGCAGTTTACTGACAAAAGAGACCCAGTACTTC. The encoded protein is CASSLLTKETQYF.

The chain employs TRBV19 and TRBJ2-3; 11 nucleotides align to TRBD2. Trimming took 5 bases from V and 4 from J; bases not matched to a gene: 5. Germline CDR1 LNHDA, CDR2 SQIVND (reference sequence). There are 15 residues in the CDR3. The CDR3 nucleotides read TGTGCCAGTAGTTTAGCGGGAGGGCCTGCAGATACGCAGTATTTT. This gives the protein CASSLAGGPADTQYF.

Concerning this clone: Other nucleotide sequences in the sample specify the same CDR3. The chain uses TRBV18 and TRBJ1-2; no firm D call. The ends were cut back, 3 bases at V and 3 bases at J, with 8 bases in the middle. Looked up from germline, CDR1 is KGHSH and CDR2 is LQKENI. The CDR3 runs to 13 residues. CDR3 coding DNA: TGTGCCAGCTCACCCCAGGCCGACTATGGCTACACCTTC. It codes for CASSPQADYGYTF.

The chain carries TRBV4-2 and TRBJ2-7, with 12 bases matching TRBD2. CDR1 LGHNA and CDR2 YNFKEQ come from the germline V gene. V lost 4 bases and J lost 0; bases outside the gene matches: 1. This CDR3 has 15 residues. The CDR3: CASSPTSGSSYEQYF. The CDR3 coding sequence is TGTGCCAGCAGCCCGACTAGCGGGAGCTCCTACGAGCAGTACTTC.

This rearrangement joins TRBV7-2 to TRBJ1-2, with TRBD1 matching 10 bases. The J segment lost 4 bases and the V segment lost 3 bases, leaving 11 bases of the junction unmatched. CDR3 length: 17 residues. Germline V gene data show CDR1 as SGHTA and CDR2 as FQGNSA. CDR3 in amino acids: CASSLAGTGDNAYGYTF. DNA for the CDR3: TGTGCCAGCAGCTTGGCCGGGACAGGGGATAACGCCTATGGCTACACCTTC.

V gene TRBV9 combines with J gene TRBJ2-5, with TRBD2 matching 10 bases. Germline V CDR1 and CDR2: SGDLS, YYNGEE. The CDR3 is 16 amino acids. The junction had 10 bases not matched to a gene; V was cut back by 4 bases and J by 4 bases. The CDR3 region is CASSSRGLAGAETQYF. For the CDR3, the DNA is TGTGCCAGCAGCTCGAGGGGGCTAGCGGGAGCAGAGACCCAGTACTTC.

The chain uses TRBV9 and TRBJ2-7; 8 bases map to TRBD2. Germline CDR1 and CDR2: SGDLS and YYNGEE. The CDR3 contains 15 residues. The V gene end was trimmed by 0 bases and the J gene end by 0 bases; junction bases not matched to a gene: 2. The CDR3 region is CASSVEAGGSYEQYF. The CDR3 DNA is TGTGCCAGCAGCGTAGAGGCGGGGGGCTCCTACGAGCAGTACTTC.

This rearrangement joins TRBV2 to TRBJ1-2, with 9 bases identical to TRBD1. Germline V lookup: CDR1 SNHLY, CDR2 FYNNEI. V shed 6 bases and J 6 bases; nucleotides not matched to a gene: 5. This CDR3 is built from 13 residues. The CDR3 region is CASRGQGGHGYTF. CDR3 sequence (DNA): TGTGCCAGCAGGGGACAGGGTGGCCATGGCTACACCTTC. The complete variable domain, with remaining parts taken from reference TRBV2 and TRBJ1-2, reads EPEVTQTPSHQVTQMGQEVILRCVPISNHLYFYWYRQILGQKVEFLVSFYNNEISEKSEIFDDQFSVERPDGSNFTLKIRSTKLEDSAMYFCASRGQGGHGYTFGSGTRLTVV.